This T cell receptor (beta chain) appears in the sequencing data of a study of TIL therapy for anti-PD-1-resistant metastatic lung cancer. Study overall: Median patient age was nearly 55, ranging 38-75 years. By whole-exome sequencing, median non-synonymous tumor mutation burden was more than 1.2 mutations per megabase.

V lost 1 base, J lost 7 bases, and 8 bases stayed unmatched. This CDR3 has 15 residues. The germline V gene has CDR1 SGHAT and CDR2 FQNNGV. Time point given: pre-treatment sample, taken before nivolumab and TIL therapy. Most excised metastases sampled were pleural nodules or supraclavicular lymph nodes. Tumor harvest preceded PD-1/PD-L1 blockade, followed by nivolumab treatment. Adults with stage 4 NSCLC were enrolled in a phase I trial. This clone was counted between two and nine times. The immunoSEQ assay was v3. Data came from immunoSEQ multiplex PCR; TCRdb stores just in-frame clones and leaves some out. This table has about 10,000 clones, 50% to 70% appearing once.

The source is a person aged 25 to 79 with non-small cell lung cancer. This chain connects TRBV11-2 to TRBJ1-2; 8 bases align to TRBD1. The specimen was tumor tissue, collected at baseline. CDR3 loop: CASSLATGGRLGYTF. The CDR3 DNA follows: TGTGCCAGCAGCTTAGCAACAGGGGGGCGCCTTGGCTACACCTTC.